This T cell receptor (beta chain) was identified in a study of vaccination and CD4 T cells after COVID-19 (dated by TCRdb to 2022 to 2024). Background for the entire study: Convalescent patients had a positive SARS-CoV-2 result on nasal swab PCR, and of these patients, several had mild disease and one had severe disease. In under 13 COVID-19 convalescent patients and several infection-naive healthy vaccine recipients, researchers compared the spike-specific CD4+ TCR repertoire from before mRNA vaccination with the repertoire from after. The convalescent cohort comprised six males and four females, including two Hispanic individuals, seven Caucasians, two Asians and one multiracial person. Post-vaccine blood samples were collected a median of about 72 days after the second vaccine dose, ranging from about 13 to 250 days. Post-COVID blood samples from convalescent patients were collected a median of approximately 100 days after diagnosis, with a range of about 35 to 180 days. Two doses of either the Pfizer-BioNTech BNT162b2 vaccine (n=8) or the Moderna mRNA-1273 vaccine (n=2) were administered to participants.

With respect to this clonotype: Its antigen has not been determined. No qualities accompany the bases; no much larger clone lies one base away.

Preparation of the library involved PCR. TCRdb lists the instrument as Illumina iSeq 100. The paper's data handling went like this. Non-productive sequences were filtered out, and CDR3s that did not start with C, did not end with F or W, or were shorter than 7 amino acids were discarded. Using R version 3.6.1, CDR3 homology was evaluated through Levenshtein distances (stringdist) along with unrooted phylogenetic trees (ape). Starting from the raw public reads, TCRdb applied fastp trimming at Q25, assembled clones with MiXCR and retained in-frame beta chains. Rows matching on CDR3 protein sequence are summarized as one entry with the most common DNA and genes. The V and J calls shown here were made by TCRdb, not taken from the authors' results. The sample table shows approximately 21,000 distinct CDR3 sequences, and around three fifths are seen once. 0.8% to 1% of the sample is in the top ten clones.

V is reduced by 1 base and J by 2 bases, leaving a spacing of 8 bases between them. The CDR3 starts with the cysteine, ends with the phenylalanine, and has 14 residues. Solely the CDR3 DNA is kept, with 42 bases framed from the first base. The germline V gene (reference sequence) specifies SSHAT as CDR1 and FNYEAQ as CDR2. Positive SARS-CoV-2 PCR tests in the convalescent patients dated from March to December 2020, before Alpha, Beta and Delta variants emerged in the United States. Ficoll-Paque Plus gradient centrifugation was used to isolate PBMCs from whole blood, and the isolated PBMCs were then either used fresh or cryopreserved at -140C. Study-wide conclusions, independent of this receptor: Among the post-vaccine SARS-CoV-2-reactive clones in convalescent patients, a median roughly 85% showed up only after vaccination, which suggests vaccine-specific priming. The median count of SARS-CoV-2-reactive clonotypes went up from 20 to 25 after infection to 30 to 40 after vaccination, although the change was not significant. In convalescent patients, nearly all vaccine-specific clones (304 of 307) were found to be mono-reactive for SARS-CoV-2 spike rather than cross-reactive with common cold coronaviruses. The number of convalescent patients in the study was relatively small, and the study did not examine early timepoints following natural infection.

The sequenced sample was CD4+ T cells from blood, obtained before SARS-CoV-2 vaccination. The origin of this receptor is a human donor who had recovered from COVID-19. This receptor chain uses TRBV7-7 and TRBJ1-2; TRBD1 is a possible D gene, resting on 5 matching bases. The bases are TGTGCCAGCAGCTTAGAGGAGGGGAACTATGGCTACACCTTC. It encodes CASSLEEGNYGYTF.